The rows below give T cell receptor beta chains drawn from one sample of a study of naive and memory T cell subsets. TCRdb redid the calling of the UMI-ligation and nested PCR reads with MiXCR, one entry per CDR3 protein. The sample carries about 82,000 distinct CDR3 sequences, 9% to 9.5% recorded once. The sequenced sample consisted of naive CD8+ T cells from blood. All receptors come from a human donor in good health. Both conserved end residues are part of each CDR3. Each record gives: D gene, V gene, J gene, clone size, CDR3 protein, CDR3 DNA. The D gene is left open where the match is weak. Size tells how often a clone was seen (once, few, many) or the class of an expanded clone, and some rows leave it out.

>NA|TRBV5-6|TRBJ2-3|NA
CASSSGGGPTDTQYF
TGTGCCAGCAGCTCCGGGGGAGGCCCCACAGATACGCAGTATTTT
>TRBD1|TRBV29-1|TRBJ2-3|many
CSVYPGQGGTDTQYF
TGCAGCGTTTACCCGGGACAGGGTGGCACAGATACGCAGTATTTT
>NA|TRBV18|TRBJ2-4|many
CASSRDGDIQYF
TGTGCCAGCTCCCGAGACGGGGACATTCAGTACTTC
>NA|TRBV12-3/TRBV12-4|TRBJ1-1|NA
CASRNHRSMNTEAFF
TGTGCCAGCAGGAACCACAGGTCCATGAACACTGAAGCTTTCTTT
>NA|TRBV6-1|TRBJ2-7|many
CASSVNSPYEQYF
TGTGCCAGCAGTGTCAATTCACCCTACGAGCAGTACTTC
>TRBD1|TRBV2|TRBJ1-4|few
CASSGITGGHEKLFF
TGTGCCAGCAGTGGGATTACAGGGGGCCATGAAAAACTGTTTTTT
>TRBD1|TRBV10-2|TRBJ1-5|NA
CASSKTGLSNQPQHF
TGCGCCAGCAGTAAGACAGGGCTTAGCAATCAGCCCCAGCATTTT
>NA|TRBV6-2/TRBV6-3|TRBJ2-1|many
CASSYSGEQFF
TGTGCCAGCAGTTACTCGGGGGAGCAGTTCTTC
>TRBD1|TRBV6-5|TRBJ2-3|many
CASSYSRTGDTDTQYF
TGTGCCAGCAGTTACTCGAGGACAGGGGACACAGATACGCAGTATTTT
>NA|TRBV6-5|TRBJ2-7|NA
CASSYSAFYEQYF
TGTGCCAGCAGTTACTCGGCCTTTTACGAGCAGTACTTC
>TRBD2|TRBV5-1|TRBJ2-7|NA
CASSPGLAPLEQYF
TGCGCCAGCAGTCCCGGACTAGCGCCTCTAGAGCAGTACTTC
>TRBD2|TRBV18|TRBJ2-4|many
CASSPPYLAGDIGKNIQYF
TGTGCCAGCTCACCACCGTATCTAGCGGGAGACATTGGCAAAAACATTCAGTACTTC
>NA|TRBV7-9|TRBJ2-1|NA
CASSPRAGPSYNEQFF
TGTGCCAGCAGCCCCAGAGCAGGGCCCTCCTACAATGAGCAGTTCTTC
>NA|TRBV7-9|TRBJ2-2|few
CASSITGAPNTGELFF
TGTGCCAGCAGCATCACCGGGGCCCCGAACACCGGGGAGCTGTTTTTT
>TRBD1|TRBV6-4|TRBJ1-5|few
CASIGDRTGVNQPQHF
TGTGCCAGCATCGGCGATCGGACAGGGGTGAATCAGCCCCAGCATTTT
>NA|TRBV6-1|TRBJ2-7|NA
CASNRPRGFGHEQYF
TGTGCCAGCAATAGACCCAGGGGTTTCGGTCACGAGCAGTACTTC
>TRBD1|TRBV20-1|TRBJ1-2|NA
CSARDPGQANYGYTF
TGCAGTGCTAGAGATCCGGGACAGGCGAATTATGGCTACACCTTC
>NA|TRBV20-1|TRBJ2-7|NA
CSARDPVGEAGPYEQYF
TGCAGTGCTAGAGATCCGGTTGGTGAAGCGGGCCCCTACGAGCAGTACTTC
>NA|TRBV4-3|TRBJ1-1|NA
CASSHEGVTEAFF
TGCGCCAGCAGCCATGAGGGGGTCACTGAAGCTTTCTTT
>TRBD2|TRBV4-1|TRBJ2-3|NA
CASSQDPGGTDTQYF
TGCGCCAGCAGCCAAGATCCGGGAGGGACAGATACGCAGTATTTT
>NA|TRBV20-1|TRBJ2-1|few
CSASPVGTNYNEQFF
TGCAGTGCTAGTCCGGTCGGTACCAACTACAATGAGCAGTTCTTC
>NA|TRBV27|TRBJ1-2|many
CASSPGSAGGYTF
TGTGCCAGCAGTCCTGGCTCGGCGGGCGGCTACACCTTC
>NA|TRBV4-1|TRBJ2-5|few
CASSQVAGFQETQYF
TGCGCCAGCAGCCAAGTCGCCGGCTTCCAAGAGACCCAGTACTTC
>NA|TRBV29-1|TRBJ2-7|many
CSVEFPRGYEQYF
TGCAGCGTTGAATTCCCCAGGGGCTACGAGCAGTACTTC
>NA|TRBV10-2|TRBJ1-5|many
CASSESGSGQPQHF
TGCGCCAGCAGTGAGTCTGGGTCGGGGCAGCCCCAGCATTTT
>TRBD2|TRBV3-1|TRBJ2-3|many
CASSQDTRGLAGRTDTQYF
TGTGCCAGCAGCCAAGACACCCGCGGACTAGCGGGAAGGACAGATACGCAGTATTTT